This T cell receptor beta chain was captured in a study of liver allograft versus peripheral blood T cells. Study summary: Transplanted-liver T cell receptor repertoires were compared with recipients' peripheral blood repertoires. Study-level results: Reportedly, the T cell receptor repertoires present inside liver allografts differed from those in peripheral blood.

By sample share, this clonotype is medium-sized. As yet, its antigen is unknown. V lost 4 bases and J lost 5, with 8 bases in between. The CDR3 runs to 13 residues. Germline V lookup: CDR1 MNHNS, CDR2 SASEGT. TCRdb reprocessed the reads via MiXCR and lists one record per CDR3 protein. Among about 3,500 distinct CDR3 sequences listed, roughly 14% were seen once. The source is a human patient who had a liver transplant. Some T cells may be the graft donor's. The chain combines TRBV6-1 with TRBJ1-4; D gene uncertain. The CDR3: CASSGTENEKLFF. CDR3 DNA: TGTGCCAGCAGTGGGACCGAGAATGAAAAACTGTTTTTT.